This paragraph reports one T cell receptor beta chain. This entry is derived from a study of blood T cell repertoires in COVID-19. Study details: Acute and convalescent COVID-19 samples came from the United States, Italy and Spain. T cells, B-cell-depleted T cells, or PBMCs provided the cDNA or gDNA that served as material.

Participants' own reports of clinical history determined their cohort assignment. Two negative PCRs, clearance, or symptom resolution characterized the recovered Cohort 3 donors. The protocol was immunoSEQ multiplex PCR, while the TCRdb copy is restricted to in-frame clones and leaves out a portion. The table shows about 470,000 clones, with around 87% occurring only once. Between the trimmed V and J ends, which lost 4 bases and 4 bases, there was a span of 10 bases. This CDR3 is 13 amino acids long. Germline CDR1 and CDR2: SNHLY and FYNNEI. Sequenced input: PBMCs or T cells enriched from blood (not recorded which). The clonotype originates from a woman aged 18-29 years who had recovered from COVID-19. The V and J genes are TRBV2 and TRBJ1-1; D possibly corresponds to TRBD1 (5 bases). The CDR3 DNA reads TGTGCCAGCAGTGGGGGAAGGGGCACTGAAGCTTTCTTT. This encodes CASSGGRGTEAFF.